This TCR beta chain was recorded in a study of blood T cell repertoires in COVID-19. This clone was seen ten or more times. In the original workflow: Researchers report that nucleated cell counts were estimated from reference gene primer amplification. Profiling relied on immunoSEQ multiplex PCR, and the TCRdb table lists in-frame clones only, not all of them. The V and J calls and clone size come from that table; D and trimming were worked out from the DNA. This sample has approximately 180,000 clones, with around 85% found just once. The CDR3 totals 12 residues. Trimming pared 5 bases from V and 8 bases from J, leaving 9 bases between. The germline gives CDR1 LGHDT, CDR2 YNNKEL (reference sequence).

The sequence came from a man aged 35 to 55 who had recovered from COVID-19. The chain uses TRBV3-1 (or the pseudogene TRBV3-2) and TRBJ1-4; no reliable D call. Sequenced input: PBMCs or T cells enriched from blood (not recorded which). The CDR3 DNA reads TGTGCCAGCAGCAGCCTTCCAGAAAAACTGTTTTTT. This gives the protein CASSSLPEKLFF.